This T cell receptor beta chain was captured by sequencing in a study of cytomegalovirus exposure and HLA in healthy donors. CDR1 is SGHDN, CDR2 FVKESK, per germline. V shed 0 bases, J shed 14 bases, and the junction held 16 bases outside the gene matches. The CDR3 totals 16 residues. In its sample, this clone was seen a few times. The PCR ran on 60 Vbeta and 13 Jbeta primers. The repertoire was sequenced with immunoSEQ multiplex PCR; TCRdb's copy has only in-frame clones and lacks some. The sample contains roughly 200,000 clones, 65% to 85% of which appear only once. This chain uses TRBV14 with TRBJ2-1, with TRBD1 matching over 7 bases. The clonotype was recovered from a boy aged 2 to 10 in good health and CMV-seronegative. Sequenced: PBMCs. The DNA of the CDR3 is TGTGCCAGCAGCCAAGAGCAGAGATGGGACAGCGAGGGGGAGTTCTTC. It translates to CASSQEQRWDSEGEFF.